A single sample gave rise to the 21 T cell receptor beta chains below, sequenced in a study of siplizumab effects on memory and regulatory T cells. The method was immunoSEQ multiplex PCR; TCRdb's version includes in-frame clones alone and lacks a portion of them. The sample consists of roughly 100,000 clones, around 97% of them appearing once. Sequencing input: naive CD4+ T cells sorted from blood. The receptors shown here come from a human donor in good health.

The chain carries TRBV6-1 and TRBJ2-7; D is perhaps TRBD1 or TRBD2 (5 bases each). From germline, CDR1 is MNHNS and CDR2 SASEGT. V was cut by 3 bases and J by 3 bases, with 12 bases left in between. The CDR3 has 14 residues. CDR3 in amino acids: CASSERGERYEQYF. In DNA form, the CDR3 reads TGTGCCAGCAGTGAGAGAGGGGAACGCTACGAGCAGTACTTC.

The chain uses TRBV19 and TRBJ2-5; D remains ambiguous. The CDR3 is made up of 16 amino acids. Germline lookup yields CDR1 LNHDA and CDR2 SQIVND (reference sequence). Trimming removed 5 bases at V and 0 bases at J, with 16 bases between. CDR3 region: CASSSPSTANQETQYF. The CDR3 DNA sequence: TGTGCCAGTAGTTCCCCCTCGACGGCTAACCAAGAGACCCAGTACTTC.

The genes are TRBV11-2 and TRBJ2-7, with D perhaps TRBD2 (6 bases). There are 11 residues in the CDR3. Germline V CDR1 and CDR2: SGHAT, FQNNGV. V was clipped by 4 bases and J by 6 bases, with 7 bases between them. The CDR3 DNA is TGTGCCAGCAGCTCGCGGGGCGAGCAGTACTTC. Amino acid sequence: CASSSRGEQYF.

The genes are TRBV4-1 and TRBJ1-5; no clear D gene. CDR1 is MGHRA, CDR2 YSYEKL, per germline. Trimming cost V 4 bases and J 5 bases, with 9 bases left between them. The CDR3 loop spans 13 amino acids. The CDR3 loop reads CASSLQKDQPQHF. CDR3 in DNA: TGCGCCAGCAGCCTTCAAAAGGATCAGCCCCAGCATTTT.

This clone was detected only once. The V and J genes are TRBV6-1 and TRBJ1-4, with no clear D. Germline values: CDR1 MNHNS, CDR2 SASEGT. The germline V and J ends were trimmed by 6 bases and 4 bases, with 9 bases remaining between them. This CDR3 has 13 amino acids. CDR3 sequence: CASRASVNEKLFF. CDR3 sequence (DNA): TGTGCCAGCAGGGCATCCGTTAATGAAAAACTGTTTTTT.

J is TRBJ2-3 and V is TRBV7-9; D remains ambiguous. The CDR3 length is 12 residues. Trimming left V 5 bases short and J 0 bases short, with 3 bases between. Germline CDR1 is SEHNR and CDR2 is FQNEAQ (reference sequence). The CDR3 sequence: CASSPSTDTQYF. DNA of the CDR3: TGTGCCAGCAGCCCCAGCACAGATACGCAGTATTTT.

The rearrangement links TRBV7-7 to TRBJ2-5; 11 nucleotides agree with TRBD1. The J call could be wrong; TRBJ2-7 is a better fit for the DNA end. The CDR3 has 16 amino acids. Looked up from germline, CDR1 is SSHAT and CDR2 is FNYEAQ (reference sequence). CDR3 sequence reads: CASSPSRDRGSYEQYF. The CDR3 region has the DNA TGTGCCAGCAGCCCGAGCCGGGACAGGGGGTCCTACGAGCAGTACTTC.

The chain combines TRBV2 with TRBJ2-7, with D possibly matching TRBD2 (5 bases). V lost 7 bases and J 2 bases, leaving 9 bases between the germline ends. CDR1 SNHLY and CDR2 FYNNEI come from the germline V gene. The CDR3 loop spans 12 amino acids. CDR3 nucleotide sequence: TGTGCCAGCAATAGCGTCCCCTACGAGCAGTACTTC. This sequence encodes CASNSVPYEQYF.

V usage is TRBV7-2 and J usage is TRBJ2-1; 11 bases fit TRBD2. CDR1 and CDR2 from the germline V gene are SGHTA and FQGNSA. This CDR3 contains 16 residues. The junction had 7 bases not matched to a gene; V was cut back by 2 bases and J by 7 bases. The CDR3 loop reads CASSLTGTSGLNEQFF. The CDR3 DNA follows: TGTGCCAGCAGCTTAACCGGGACTAGCGGTTTGAATGAGCAGTTCTTC.

V gene TRBV5-8 combines with J gene TRBJ1-2; possibly TRBD1 for D (5 bases). The CDR3 sequence is 15 residues long. Germline V gene data show CDR1 as SGHTS and CDR2 as YDEGEE. Trimming cost V 0 bases and J 8 bases, with 17 bases left between them. CDR3 coding DNA: TGTGCCAGCAGCTTGGTGCGTGACAGCATTTGGGGCTACACCTTC. As protein: CASSLVRDSIWGYTF.

V gene TRBV5-1 combines with J gene TRBJ1-1, with unresolved D. V was cut by 0 bases and J by 2 bases, with 8 bases left in between. Per germline, CDR1 SGHRS and CDR2 YFSETQ. The length of the CDR3 is 14 residues. CDR3 amino acids: CASSLVPQNTEAFF. CDR3 DNA sequence: TGCGCCAGCAGCTTGGTTCCGCAAAACACTGAAGCTTTCTTT.

The genes are TRBV15 and TRBJ1-3; no clear D gene. Germline V lookup: CDR1 LNHNV, CDR2 YYDKDF (reference sequence). This CDR3 is 15 amino acids long. Trimming pared 0 bases from V and 2 bases from J, leaving 8 bases between. CDR3 residues: CATSRDGKAGNTIYF. The DNA of the CDR3 is TGTGCCACCAGCAGAGACGGCAAAGCTGGAAACACCATATATTTT.

The chain combines TRBV4-1 with TRBJ1-5; possible D gene TRBD1, 5 bases. Trimming pared 1 base from V and 3 bases from J, leaving 13 bases between. Per the germline V gene, CDR1 is MGHRA and CDR2 is YSYEKL. This CDR3 has 16 amino acids. The DNA for the CDR3 is TGCGCCAGCAGCCAAGTTCCGGGGCCCCCCAATCAGCCCCAGCATTTT. The encoded protein is CASSQVPGPPNQPQHF.

V usage is TRBV18 and J usage is TRBJ1-2; 7 bases line up with TRBD1. In germline, CDR1 is KGHSH, CDR2 LQKENI. The CDR3 length is 13 residues. The V and J ends lost 5 bases and 6 bases, in that order; junction bases with no gene match: 6. The CDR3 DNA sequence: TGTGCCAGCTCATTACAGGGGCCGAATGGCTACACCTTC. Amino acid sequence: CASSLQGPNGYTF.

The V and J genes are TRBV11-2 and TRBJ1-6; 9 bases agree with TRBD1. After removal of 6 bases from V and 1 base from J, the junction contained 7 bases not matched to a gene. Per germline, CDR1 SGHAT and CDR2 FQNNGV. The CDR3 is made up of 17 amino acids. The CDR3 DNA is TGTGCCAGCAGATCCGGGACAGGGAGGTCCTATAATTCACCCCTCCACTTT. Protein sequence: CASRSGTGRSYNSPLHF.

The chain uses TRBV6-1 and TRBJ2-6, with D perhaps assigned TRBD1 or TRBD2 (5 bases each). CDR3 size: 18 residues. Trimming shortened V by 2 bases and J by 0 bases, and 14 bases separated the two germline ends. Germline assignment: CDR1 MNHNS and CDR2 SASEGT. The CDR3 DNA follows: TGTGCCAGCAGTGAATTTAAGGGACGAGACTCTGGGGCCAACGTCCTGACTTTC. It codes for CASSEFKGRDSGANVLTF.

The chain carries TRBV14 and TRBJ1-2; D remains ambiguous. The CDR3 runs to 13 residues. V was cut by 1 base and J by 8 bases, with 11 bases left in between. Germline V CDR1 and CDR2: SGHDN, FVKESK. The CDR3 DNA sequence: TGTGCCAGCAGCCAAGCTGGGGTATCGGGCTACACCTTC. Its protein is CASSQAGVSGYTF.

V gene TRBV5-4 combines with J gene TRBJ2-5, with D possibly TRBD1 on 5 matching bases. Trimming left V 0 bases short and J 5 bases short, with 14 bases between. Per the germline V gene, CDR1 is SGHNT and CDR2 is YYREEE (reference sequence). The CDR3 extends over 15 amino acids. This CDR3 reads CASSLALGVRETQYF. For the CDR3, the DNA is TGTGCCAGCAGCTTGGCCTTAGGGGTGCGCGAGACCCAGTACTTC.

Here the CDR3 DNA reads TGTGCCAGCAGACCAGACAGGGCCGAGCAGTACTTC. Protein product: CASRPDRAEQYF. This chain links TRBV2 with TRBJ2-7; 7 bases line up with TRBD1. Germline assignment: CDR1 SNHLY and CDR2 FYNNEI. This CDR3 spans 12 amino acids. V lost 6 bases and J lost 6; bases outside the gene matches: 5.

V usage is TRBV21-1 and J usage is TRBJ1-4. TRBV21-1 is listed as a pseudogene. The CDR3 consists of 13 residues. The CDR3 here is CASSGGQPEKLFF. Written as DNA, the CDR3 is TGTGCCAGCAGCGGGGGGCAGCCGGAAAAACTGTTTTTT.

V and J are TRBV28 and TRBJ1-6; 10 bases map to TRBD1. This CDR3 has 16 amino acids. From germline, CDR1 is MDHEN and CDR2 SYDVKM. The V segment lost 5 bases and the J segment 8 bases; nucleotides outside the gene matches: 9. The CDR3 reads CASSPGTGVWDSPLHF. The DNA of the CDR3 is TGTGCCAGCAGTCCCGGGACAGGGGTGTGGGATTCACCCCTCCACTTT.